This T cell receptor beta chain was found in a study of siplizumab effects on memory and regulatory T cells. CDR1 is SGDLS and CDR2 is YYNGEE in the germline V gene. Trimming shortened V by 2 bases and J by 4 bases, and 16 bases separated the two germline ends. The CDR3 is made up of 15 amino acids. The data were produced by immunoSEQ multiplex PCR, yet TCRdb's version contains in-frame clones alone and is incomplete. The sample lists nearly 85,000 clones, about 87% seen once, with 1.5% to 1.7% in the top ten. The TCR originated in a human donor in good health. Sequences were obtained from Tregs sorted from blood. This chain connects TRBV9 to TRBJ2-7; D is ambiguous. The CDR3 DNA reads TGTGCCAGCAGCGTTACACCGGGCCTAATTTACGAGCAGTACTTC. As protein: CASSVTPGLIYEQYF.